This T cell receptor beta chain emerged from a study of T-cell reconstitution after alpha-beta-depleted transplantation in children. It was with unique molecular identifiers that the TCRbeta library was prepared. TCRdb re-called the PCR reads through MiXCR, storing one row per CDR3 protein. The sample includes hundreds of thousands of distinct CDR3 sequences, 20% to 25% of them seen just once. This CDR3 is built from 14 residues. CDR1 and CDR2 (germline): SGHRS, YFSETQ. V dropped 1 base and J dropped 2 bases, with 10 bases sitting between them. This clonotype was found a few times. V gene TRBV5-1 combines with J gene TRBJ2-7; unclear D gene. The TCR sequence derives from a boy in the first two years of life who had a stem cell transplant for acute myeloid leukemia, so the T cells may come from the graft donor. The sequencing here drew on PBMCs, mostly from graft donor cells, taken 360 days after TCRalphabeta/CD19-depleted stem cell transplant. The chain's CDR3 is CASSLSSLAYEQYF. The CDR3 DNA follows: TGCGCCAGCAGCTTGTCCAGTCTTGCCTACGAGCAGTACTTC.